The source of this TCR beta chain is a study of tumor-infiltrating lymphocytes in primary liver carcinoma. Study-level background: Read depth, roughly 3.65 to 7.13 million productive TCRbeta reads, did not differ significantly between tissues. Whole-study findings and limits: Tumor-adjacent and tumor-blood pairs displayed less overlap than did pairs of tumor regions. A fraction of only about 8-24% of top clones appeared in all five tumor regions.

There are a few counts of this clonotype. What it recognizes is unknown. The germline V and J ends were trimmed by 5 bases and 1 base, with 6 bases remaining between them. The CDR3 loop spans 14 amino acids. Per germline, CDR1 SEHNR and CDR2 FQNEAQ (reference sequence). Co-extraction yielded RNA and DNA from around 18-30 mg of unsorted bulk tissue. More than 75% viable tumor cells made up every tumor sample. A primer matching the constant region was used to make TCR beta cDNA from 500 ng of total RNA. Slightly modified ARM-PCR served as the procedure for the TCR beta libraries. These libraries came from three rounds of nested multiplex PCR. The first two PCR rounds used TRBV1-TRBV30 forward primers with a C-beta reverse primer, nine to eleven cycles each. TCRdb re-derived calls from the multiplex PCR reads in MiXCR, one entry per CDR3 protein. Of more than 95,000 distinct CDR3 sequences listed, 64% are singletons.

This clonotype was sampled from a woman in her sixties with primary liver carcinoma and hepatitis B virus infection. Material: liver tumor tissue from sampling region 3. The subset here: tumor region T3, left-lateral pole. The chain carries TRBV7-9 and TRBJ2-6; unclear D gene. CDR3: CASSPVSGANVLTF. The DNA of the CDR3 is TGTGCCAGCAGCCCAGTGTCTGGGGCCAACGTCCTGACTTTC.